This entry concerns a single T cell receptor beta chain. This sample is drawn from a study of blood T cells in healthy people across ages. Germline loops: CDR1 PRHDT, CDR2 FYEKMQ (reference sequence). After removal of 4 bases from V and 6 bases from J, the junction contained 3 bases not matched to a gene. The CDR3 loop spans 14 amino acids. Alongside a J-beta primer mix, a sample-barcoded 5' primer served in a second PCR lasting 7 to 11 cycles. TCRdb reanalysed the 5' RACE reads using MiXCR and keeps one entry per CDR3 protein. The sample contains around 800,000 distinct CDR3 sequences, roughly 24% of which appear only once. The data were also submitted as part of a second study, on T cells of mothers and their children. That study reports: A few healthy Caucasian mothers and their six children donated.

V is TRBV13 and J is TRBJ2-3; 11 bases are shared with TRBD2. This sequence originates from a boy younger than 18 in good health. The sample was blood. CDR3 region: CASSSRTSGDTQYF. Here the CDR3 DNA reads TGTGCCAGCAGCTCCAGGACTAGCGGGGATACGCAGTATTTT. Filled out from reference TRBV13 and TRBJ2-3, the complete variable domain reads AAGVIQSPRHLIKEKRETATLKCYPIPRHDTVYWYQQGPGQDPQFLISFYEKMQSDKGSIPDRFSAQQFSDYHSELNMSSLELGDSALYFCASSSRTSGDTQYFGPGTRLTVL.